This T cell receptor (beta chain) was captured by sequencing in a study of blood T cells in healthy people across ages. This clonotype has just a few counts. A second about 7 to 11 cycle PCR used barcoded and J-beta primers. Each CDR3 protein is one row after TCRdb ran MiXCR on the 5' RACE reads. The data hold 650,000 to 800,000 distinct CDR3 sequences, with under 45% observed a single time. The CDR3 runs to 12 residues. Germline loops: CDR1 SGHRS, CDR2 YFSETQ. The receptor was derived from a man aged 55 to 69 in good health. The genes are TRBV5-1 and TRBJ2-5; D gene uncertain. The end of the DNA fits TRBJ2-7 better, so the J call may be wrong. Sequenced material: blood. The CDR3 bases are TGCGCCAGCAGCTCCGGCCAGTACGAGCAGTACTTC. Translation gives CASSSGQYEQYF.